The text below deals with one T cell receptor beta chain. These data are taken from a study of memory CD4+ T cells and cytomegalovirus serostatus. For the study at large: Of the healthy Belgian adults, 9 were CMV seropositive and approximately 25 seronegative.

Using immunoSEQ multiplex PCR, the repertoire was profiled, and TCRdb retains in-frame clones only, with some absent. The data show around 62,000 clones, with 76% seen just once and roughly 4.4% held by the top ten. V dropped 2 bases and J dropped 9 bases, with 12 bases sitting between them. Germline V gives CDR1 SGHDT, CDR2 YYEEEE. This CDR3 has 12 amino acids. Single viable CD3+CD4+CD8-CD45RO+ cells were sorted as the memory CD4+ T cells. This sequence originates from an adult in good health and CMV-seropositive. This sequence joins TRBV5-6 and TRBJ2-7, with D hard to call. The sample consisted of memory CD4+ T cells from blood. CDR3 in amino acids: CASSFDRSGQYF. In nucleotides, the CDR3 is TGTGCCAGCAGCTTCGATAGAAGTGGGCAGTACTTC. Full variable domain (missing parts from reference TRBV5-6 and TRBJ2-7): DAGVTQSPTHLIKTRGQQVTLRCSPKSGHDTVSWYQQALGQGPQFIFQYYEEEERQRGNFPDRFSGHQFPNYSSELNVNALLLGDSALYLCASSFDRSGQYFGPGTRLTVT.